A selection of T cell receptor beta chains follows, all from one sample in a study of siplizumab effects on memory and regulatory T cells. TCRdb's copy holds only in-frame clones and misses some; the assay was immunoSEQ multiplex PCR. This repertoire shows about 100,000 clones, 80% to 95% found once; its top ten account for 0.14% to 0.15%. The source material was CD4+ T cells sorted from blood. These receptors came from a human donor in good health. CDR3s include the opening cysteine and the closing phenylalanine or tryptophan. D genes are given only for firm matches. Not every row has a clone size; where given, it reads once, few, many or a size class.

>-|TRBV2|TRBJ2-3|-
TGTGCCAGCAGTGTTGGGGATACGCAGTATTTT
CASSVGDTQYF
>TRBD2|TRBV7-2|TRBJ2-1|-
TGTGCCAGCAGCCTCCCCCCAGGTAGCGGGGGGGCCCACAATGAGCAGTTCTTC
CASSLPPGSGGAHNEQFF
>-|TRBV11-2|TRBJ1-4|few
TGTGCCAGCACCGCGGGAGGGTATGAAAAACTGTTTTTT
CASTAGGYEKLFF
>-|TRBV10-3|TRBJ2-2|-
TGTGCCGTTAGGGCCGGGGTGGCGAACACCGGGGAGCTGTTTTTT
CAVRAGVANTGELFF
>TRBD1|TRBV7-2|TRBJ1-1|-
TGTGCCAGCAGCTTAGGGCAGGGGGAGACTGAAGCTTTCTTT
CASSLGQGETEAFF
>-|TRBV28|TRBJ1-2|once
TGTGCCAGCAGAACCACGACAGAGTATGGCTACACCTTC
CASRTTTEYGYTF
>-|TRBV5-1|TRBJ1-3|-
TGCGCCAGCAGCTTGGCTGGAACTGGAAACACCATATATTTT
CASSLAGTGNTIYF
>-|TRBV2|TRBJ1-6|-
TGTGCCAGCAGCACCATGGGACCGAATAATTCACCCCTCCACTTT
CASSTMGPNNSPLHF
>-|TRBV4-1|TRBJ1-2|-
TGCGCCAGCAGCCCGCTGGGGCGGAACAACTATGGCTACACCTTC
CASSPLGRNNYGYTF
>TRBD1|TRBV7-3|TRBJ1-1|-
TGTGCCAGCAGCTTAGGGACAGGGTGGACTGAAGCTTTCTTT
CASSLGTGWTEAFF
>TRBD2|TRBV4-1|TRBJ2-1|-
TGCGCCAGCAGCCCGGGACTAGCGGGGGGGGAGAGGTACAATGAGCAGTTCTTC
CASSPGLAGGERYNEQFF
>TRBD2|TRBV7-3|TRBJ2-5|-
TGTGCCAGCAGCCCACACGGGGCGGGGGGCCAAGAGACCCAGTACTTC
CASSPHGAGGQETQYF
>-|TRBV9|TRBJ2-7|-
TGTGCCAGCAGCGTAGTAGCCTCTAGCGAGCAGTACTTC
CASSVVASSEQYF
>-|TRBV7-9|TRBJ1-6|-
TGTGCCAGCAGCTCCAGCGTGTCCCATTCACCCCTCCACTTT
CASSSSVSHSPLHF
>TRBD2|TRBV12-5|TRBJ2-1|-
TGTGCTAGTGGTTTGGGTAGCGGGGGGATAGTTGAGCAGTTCTTC
CASGLGSGGIVEQFF